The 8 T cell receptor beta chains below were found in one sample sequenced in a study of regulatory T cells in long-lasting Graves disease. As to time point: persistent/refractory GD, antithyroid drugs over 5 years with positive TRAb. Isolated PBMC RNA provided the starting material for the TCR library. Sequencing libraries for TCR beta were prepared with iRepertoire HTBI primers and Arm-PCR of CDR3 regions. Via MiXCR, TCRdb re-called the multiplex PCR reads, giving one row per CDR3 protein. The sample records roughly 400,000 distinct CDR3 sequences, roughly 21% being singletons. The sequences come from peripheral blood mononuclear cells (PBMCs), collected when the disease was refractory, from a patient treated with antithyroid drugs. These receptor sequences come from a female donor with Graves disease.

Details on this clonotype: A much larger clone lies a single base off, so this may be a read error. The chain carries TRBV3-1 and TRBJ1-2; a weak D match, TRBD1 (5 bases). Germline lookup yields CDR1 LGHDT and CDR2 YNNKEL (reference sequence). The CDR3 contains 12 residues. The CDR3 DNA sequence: TGTACCAGCACGAGGGGCTGGGAAGGCTACACCTTC. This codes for CTSTRGWEGYTF.

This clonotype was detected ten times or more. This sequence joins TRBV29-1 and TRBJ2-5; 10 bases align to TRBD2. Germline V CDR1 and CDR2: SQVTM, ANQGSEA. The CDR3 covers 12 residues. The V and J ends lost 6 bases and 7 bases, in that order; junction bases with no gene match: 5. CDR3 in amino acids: CSVGTSALTQYF. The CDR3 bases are TGCAGCGTCGGGACTAGCGCGTTGACCCAGTACTTC.

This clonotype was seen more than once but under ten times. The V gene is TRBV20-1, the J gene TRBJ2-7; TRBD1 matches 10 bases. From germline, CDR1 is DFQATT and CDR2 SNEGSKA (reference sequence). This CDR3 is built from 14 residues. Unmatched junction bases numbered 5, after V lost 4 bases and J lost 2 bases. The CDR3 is CSAIPGQGTYEQYF. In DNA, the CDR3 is TGCAGTGCTATACCGGGACAGGGGACCTACGAGCAGTACTTC.

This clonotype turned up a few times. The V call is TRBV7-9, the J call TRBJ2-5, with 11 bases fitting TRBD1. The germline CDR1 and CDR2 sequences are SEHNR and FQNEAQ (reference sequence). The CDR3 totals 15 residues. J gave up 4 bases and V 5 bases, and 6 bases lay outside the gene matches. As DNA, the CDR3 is TGTGCCAGCAGCCGAGGACAGGGGGCCGGAGAGACCCAGTACTTC. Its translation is CASSRGQGAGETQYF.

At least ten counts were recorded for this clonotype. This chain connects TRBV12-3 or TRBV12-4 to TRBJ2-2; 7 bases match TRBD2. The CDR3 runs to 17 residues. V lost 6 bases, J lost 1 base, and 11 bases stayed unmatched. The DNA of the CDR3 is TGTGCCAGCAGCCCCGGGCTAGCGGATGGGAACACCGGGGAGCTGTTTTTT. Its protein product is CASSPGLADGNTGELFF.

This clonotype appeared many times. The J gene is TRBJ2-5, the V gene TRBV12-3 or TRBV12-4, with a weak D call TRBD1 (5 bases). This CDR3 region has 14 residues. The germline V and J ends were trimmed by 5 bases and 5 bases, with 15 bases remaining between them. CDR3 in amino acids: CASSPQGSIETQYF. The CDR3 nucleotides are TGTGCCAGCAGTCCCCAGGGTAGTATTGAGACCCAGTACTTC.

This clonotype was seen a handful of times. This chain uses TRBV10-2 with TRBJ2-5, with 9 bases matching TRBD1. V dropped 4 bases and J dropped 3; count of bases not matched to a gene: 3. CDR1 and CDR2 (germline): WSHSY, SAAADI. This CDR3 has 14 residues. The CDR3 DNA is TGCGCCAGCAGTGGCAGGGACAGGGAAGAGACCCAGTACTTC. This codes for CASSGRDREETQYF.

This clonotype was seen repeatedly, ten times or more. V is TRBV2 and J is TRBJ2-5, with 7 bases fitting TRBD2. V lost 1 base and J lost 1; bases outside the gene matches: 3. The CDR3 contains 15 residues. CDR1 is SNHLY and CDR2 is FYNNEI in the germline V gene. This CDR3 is CASSEVAGRQETQYF. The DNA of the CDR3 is TGTGCCAGCAGTGAAGTAGCGGGCCGCCAAGAGACCCAGTACTTC. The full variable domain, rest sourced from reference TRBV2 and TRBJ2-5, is EPEVTQTPSHQVTQMGQEVILRCVPISNHLYFYWYRQILGQKVEFLVSFYNNEISEKSEIFDDQFSVERPDGSNFTLKIRSTKLEDSAMYFCASSEVAGRQETQYFGPGTRLLVL.